The 25 T cell receptor beta chains below were found in one sample sequenced in a study of blood T cell repertoires in COVID-19 (dated by TCRdb to the early 2020s). Library method: the immunoSEQ multiplex PCR assay. TCRdb obtained this table from immuneACCESS and retained in-frame rearrangements with V and J assigned. These tables miss some clones; where compared with another copy, unresolved V genes account for less than half of the shortfall, and the remainder is unexplained. For this sample there are about 180,000 clones; 70% to 90% appear just once. The ten largest make up less than 3.5% of the sample. Sequencing was carried out using peripheral blood. These receptors were taken from a woman in her thirties with active or convalescent COVID-19.

The chain couples TRBV5-5 to TRBJ2-3; perhaps TRBD1 as D (5 bases). The length of the CDR3 is 14 residues. Germline V gene sequence: CDR1 SGHKS, CDR2 YYEKEE (reference sequence). V shed 0 bases and J shed 5 bases, with 10 bases lying between them. CDR3 coding DNA: TGTGCCAGCAGCTTGGCCGCTGGACAAGATACGCAGTATTTT. This sequence encodes CASSLAAGQDTQYF.

The rearrangement uses TRBV5-8 and TRBJ1-5; D ambiguous. CDR3 size: 18 residues. Germline CDR1 SGHTS, CDR2 YDEGEE. V gave up 1 base and J gave up 0 bases, with 17 bases separating them. Here the CDR3 DNA reads TGTGCCAGCAGCTTGTTACCCAGGTACACTCATAGCAATCAGCCCCAGCATTTT. Encoded protein: CASSLLPRYTHSNQPQHF.

The chain recombines TRBV7-8 with TRBJ1-4; D gene uncertain. Germline V lookup: CDR1 SGHVS, CDR2 FQNEAQ. Between the trimmed V and J ends, which lost 4 bases and 0 bases, there was a span of 6 bases. This CDR3 has 14 amino acids. The CDR3 reads CASSSRSTNEKLFF. The CDR3 DNA reads as TGTGCCAGCAGCTCTAGGTCAACTAATGAAAAACTGTTTTTT.

This clone was seen a few times. As DNA, the CDR3 is TGTGCCAGCAGCCTTATACCGGGACTTAACACCGGGGAGCTGTTTTTT. As protein: CASSLIPGLNTGELFF. The genes are TRBV2 and TRBJ2-2, with D possibly TRBD2 on 6 matching bases. Germline values: CDR1 SNHLY, CDR2 FYNNEI. V was trimmed by 6 bases and J by 2 bases, leaving 16 bases between them. This CDR3 spans 16 amino acids. Filled out from reference TRBV2 and TRBJ2-2, the complete variable domain reads EPEVTQTPSHQVTQMGQEVILRCVPISNHLYFYWYRQILGQKVEFLVSFYNNEISEKSEIFDDQFSVERPDGSNFTLKIRSTKLEDSAMYFCASSLIPGLNTGELFFGEGSRLTVL.

This rearrangement joins TRBV2 to TRBJ1-5; 10 bases map to TRBD1. The V segment lost 0 bases and the J segment 7 bases; nucleotides outside the gene matches: 6. This CDR3 contains 16 residues. Germline values: CDR1 SNHLY, CDR2 FYNNEI. Written as DNA, the CDR3 is TGTGCCAGCAGTGAAGCGCTGGGACAGGGGAGGCAGCCCCAGCATTTT. Amino acids: CASSEALGQGRQPQHF.

V usage is TRBV9 and J usage is TRBJ1-2; no firm D call. The CDR3 runs 14 residues. V dropped 0 bases and J dropped 13 bases, with 19 bases sitting between them. Germline CDR1 is SGDLS and CDR2 is YYNGEE. The CDR3 protein is CASSVGRTAAGCTF. The CDR3 DNA sequence: TGTGCCAGCAGCGTAGGGCGGACCGCAGCGGGGTGCACCTTC.

The chain is built from TRBV9 and TRBJ1-3; no definite D call. CDR3 length: 15 residues. The V end lost 0 bases, the J end lost 1 base, and 8 bases lay between the germline ends. Germline V gene sequence: CDR1 SGDLS, CDR2 YYNGEE. The CDR3 region is CASSVVSGSGNTIYF. CDR3 coding DNA: TGTGCCAGCAGCGTAGTATCAGGATCTGGAAACACCATATATTTT.

J is TRBJ2-1 and V is TRBV30; possibly TRBD2 for D (6 bases). Trimming pared 6 bases from V and 4 bases from J, leaving 13 bases between. The germline CDR1 and CDR2 sequences are GTSNPN and SVGIG (reference sequence). The CDR3 is 13 residues long. CDR3 coding DNA: TGTGCCTGTGGGGCGGGGTATTACAATGAGCAGTTCTTC. It translates to CACGAGYYNEQFF.

The chain couples TRBV6-5 to TRBJ1-6; D not resolved. V was trimmed by 5 bases and J by 8 bases, leaving 10 bases between them. CDR3 size: 13 residues. Germline CDR1 reads MNHEY; CDR2 reads SVGAGI. As DNA, the CDR3 is TGTGCCAGCAGTATAAATCTCGATTCACCCCTCCACTTT. The encoded protein is CASSINLDSPLHF.

The chain has TRBV12-2 and TRBJ1-1; the D call of TRBD1 is as the table states it, not checked on the DNA. TRBV12-2 is reported as a pseudogene. The CDR3 length is 18 residues. The CDR3 nucleotides are TGTGCAAGTCGCTCCCCGCTACCTTACGACAGGGTGAGTACTGAAGCTTTCTTT. The encoded protein is CASRSPLPYDRVSTEAFF.

V usage is TRBV28 and J usage is TRBJ1-5; the match to TRBD1 covers 12 bases. The V gene's germline CDR1 is MDHEN and CDR2 SYDVKM. CDR3 length equals 15 residues. V dropped 2 bases and J dropped 6; count of bases not matched to a gene: 2. CDR3 bases: TGTGCCAGCAGTTTAGGGACAGGGGGCATTCAGCCCCAGCATTTT. This translates into CASSLGTGGIQPQHF. The variable domain in full, completed from reference TRBV28 and TRBJ1-5, reads DVKVTQSSRYLVKRTGEKVFLECVQDMDHENMFWYRQDPGLGLRLIYFSYDVKMKEKGDIPEGYSVSREKKERFSLILESASTNQTSMYLCASSLGTGGIQPQHFGDGTRLSIL.

The chain carries TRBV19 and TRBJ2-1; D perhaps matches TRBD1 (6 bases). CDR3 length: 15 residues. The V gene lost 9 bases and the J gene lost 7 bases, with 22 bases spanning the gap. Germline V lookup: CDR1 LNHDA, CDR2 SQIVND (reference sequence). CDR3 nucleotides: TGTGCCAGCACCTTCACAGGGAAATCGAATAATGAGCAGTTCTTC. This encodes CASTFTGKSNNEQFF.

The V call is TRBV27, the J call TRBJ1-5; 9 nucleotides match TRBD1. Trimming took 8 bases from V and 6 from J; bases not matched to a gene: 5. Looked up from germline, CDR1 is MNHEY and CDR2 is SMNVEV (reference sequence). The CDR3 length is 13 residues. CDR3 nucleotides: TGTGCCAGCCACGGACAGGGGAGTCAGCCCCAGCATTTT. Translation gives CASHGQGSQPQHF.

The chain joins TRBV28 to TRBJ1-5; a possible D gene is TRBD1 (6 bases). V lost 7 bases, J lost 3 bases, and 16 bases lay in between. Germline V gene data show CDR1 as MDHEN and CDR2 as SYDVKM. The CDR3 sequence is 15 residues long. The CDR3, as DNA: TGTGCCAGCACCCCGAGGACAGTAGACAATCAGCCCCAGCATTTT. Translated, it gives CASTPRTVDNQPQHF.

This clone was seen once. The gene calls are TRBV7-9 and TRBJ1-4, with D possibly being TRBD1 (6 bases). Germline V gene sequence: CDR1 SEHNR, CDR2 FQNEAQ (reference sequence). Trimming took off 5 bases at V and 0 bases at J, with 13 bases between the two ends. The CDR3 is made up of 16 amino acids. Written as DNA, the CDR3 is TGTGCCAGCAGCGGGCCGGACAGTCCAACTAATGAAAAACTGTTTTTT. Amino acid sequence: CASSGPDSPTNEKLFF.

In this sample, this clone turned up once. The rearrangement links TRBV7-9 to TRBJ1-5; D unclear. The germline CDR1 and CDR2 sequences are SEHNR and FQNEAQ (reference sequence). Trimming stripped 5 bases from V and 0 bases from J, with 8 bases between. The CDR3 is 14 amino acids. CDR3 sequence reads: CASSPNYSNQPQHF. The CDR3 nucleotides are TGTGCCAGCAGCCCGAACTATAGCAATCAGCCCCAGCATTTT.

The CDR3 bases are TGCAGTGCTAGTGCCGACAGGGTCCAAGAGACCCAGTACTTC. Its translation: CSASADRVQETQYF. The chain combines TRBV20-1 with TRBJ2-5, with 7 bases matching TRBD1. The length of the CDR3 is 14 residues. Germline CDR1 DFQATT, CDR2 SNEGSKA (reference sequence). V lost 3 bases and J lost 1; bases outside the gene matches: 5.

This clone was counted between two and nine times. The sample holds other DNA sequences that translate to the same CDR3. This chain connects TRBV5-1 to TRBJ1-6, with 10 bases aligning to TRBD1. The CDR3 totals 15 residues. The V gene end was trimmed by 1 base and the J gene end by 8 bases; junction bases not matched to a gene: 3. CDR1 is SGHRS, CDR2 YFSETQ, per germline. The CDR3 protein is CASSLPGQGYSPLHF. The CDR3 DNA reads as TGCGCCAGCAGCTTGCCGGGACAGGGGTATTCACCCCTCCACTTT. The full variable domain, with the rest looked up from reference TRBV5-1 and TRBJ1-6, is KAGVTQTPRYLIKTRGQQVTLSCSPISGHRSVSWYQQTPGQGLQFLFEYFSETQRNKGNFPGRFSGRQFSNSRSEMNVSTLELGDSALYLCASSLPGQGYSPLHFGNGTRLTVT.

The V and J genes are TRBV7-2 and TRBJ1-6; no clear D. The length of the CDR3 is 17 residues. V dropped 2 bases and J dropped 0 bases, with 11 bases sitting between them. The germline CDR1 and CDR2 sequences are SGHTA and FQGNSA. CDR3 nucleotide sequence: TGTGCCAGCAGCTTACGAATTAGGAGCTCCTATAATTCACCCCTCCACTTT. Its translation: CASSLRIRSSYNSPLHF.

This rearrangement joins TRBV5-1 to TRBJ2-7; 7 bases are a match to TRBD1. Germline trimming cut 0 bases from V and 2 bases from J; bases unmatched to any gene: 2. This CDR3 has 14 residues. CDR1 is SGHRS, CDR2 YFSETQ, per germline. CDR3 loop: CASSLGTGAYEQYF. In nucleotides, the CDR3 is TGCGCCAGCAGCTTGGGGACAGGAGCCTACGAGCAGTACTTC.

The chain recombines TRBV28 with TRBJ2-6; a possible D gene is TRBD2 (5 bases). Germline V CDR1 and CDR2: MDHEN, SYDVKM. With 3 bases removed from V and 3 bases from J, the gap between germline ends came to 12 bases. The CDR3 is 16 residues long. CDR3 sequence: CASSFWGESGANVLTF. For the CDR3, the DNA is TGTGCCAGCAGTTTTTGGGGAGAGAGTGGGGCCAACGTCCTGACTTTC.

The sample holds one count of this clone. The chain employs TRBV2 and TRBJ2-7; D is uncertain. The CDR3 contains 14 residues. V lost 4 bases, J lost 2 bases, and 12 bases lay in between. Germline-derived CDR1 and CDR2 are SNHLY and FYNNEI. CDR3 loop: CASSGPPKTYEQYF. In DNA, the CDR3 is TGTGCCAGCAGTGGCCCACCTAAGACCTACGAGCAGTACTTC.

The V gene is TRBV27, the J gene TRBJ2-1; 7 positions match TRBD2. After removal of 0 bases from V and 6 bases from J, the junction contained 8 bases not matched to a gene. This CDR3 region has 16 residues. Looked up from germline, CDR1 is MNHEY and CDR2 is SMNVEV (reference sequence). The CDR3 DNA follows: TGTGCCAGCAGTTTATCACTAGCGATGTCAGTCAATGAGCAGTTCTTC. Translating it yields CASSLSLAMSVNEQFF.

CDR3 sequence: CASSRSGGGTDTQYF. The CDR3 coding sequence is TGTGCCAGTAGTCGTAGTGGGGGCGGCACAGATACGCAGTATTTT. The rearrangement joins TRBV19 to TRBJ2-3; perhaps TRBD1 as D (6 bases). CDR1 LNHDA and CDR2 SQIVND come from the germline V gene (reference sequence). The CDR3 sequence is 15 residues long. V lost 5 bases and J 1 base, leaving 13 bases between the germline ends.

V gene TRBV7-2 combines with J gene TRBJ2-1, with 11 bases matching TRBD2. V lost 0 bases and J lost 8; bases outside the gene matches: 12. The CDR3 has 18 amino acids. Germline V CDR1 and CDR2: SGHTA, FQGNSA. DNA for the CDR3: TGTGCCAGCAGCTTAGCCCCGGCTAGCGGGAGGAGGGGCGATGAGCAGTTCTTC. As protein: CASSLAPASGRRGDEQFF. Complete variable domain (other parts from reference TRBV7-2 and TRBJ2-1): GAGVSQSPSNKVTEKGKDVELRCDPISGHTALYWYRQSLGQGLEFLIYFQGNSAPDKSGLPSDRFSAERTGGSVSTLTIQRTQQEDSAVYLCASSLAPASGRRGDEQFFGPGTRLTVL.